This T cell receptor (beta chain) originates from a study of blood T cells in healthy people across ages. The use of a sample-barcoded 5' primer and a J-beta primer mix characterized a second PCR of about 6 to 11 cycles. A single record per CDR3 protein comes from TCRdb applying MiXCR to the 5' RACE reads. The sample holds approximately 690,000 distinct CDR3 sequences, around 43% seen once. The V gene end was trimmed by 2 bases and the J gene end by 13 bases; junction bases not matched to a gene: 7. Germline CDR1 MNHEY, CDR2 SVGEGT. The CDR3 runs to 13 residues. The receptor's source is an elderly man in good health. The material sequenced was blood. The V and J genes are TRBV6-2 or TRBV6-3 and TRBJ2-1; 8 bases match TRBD2. CDR3 sequence: CASSYITGGPQFF. The DNA for the CDR3 is TGTGCCAGCAGTTACATTACGGGAGGGCCCCAGTTCTTC.